The clone carrying this T cell receptor beta chain was seen more than once but under ten times. Its antigen is undetermined. This specimen comes from a study of T cells in Graves' hyperthyroidism and ophthalmopathy. Patients were aged 18 to 65, had disease duration under 2 months, and had newly diagnosed hyperthyroidism. TCR beta CDR3 sequences were amplified from RNA transcripts. Primed by the HTBI set, a first-round RT-PCR was run on the TCR CDR3. TCRdb reanalysed the multiplex PCR reads using MiXCR and keeps one entry per CDR3 protein. This table holds hundreds of thousands of distinct CDR3 sequences, 16% found once. The CDR3 is 14 amino acids. Per germline, CDR1 SQVTM and CDR2 ANQGSEA. Trimming stripped 7 bases from V and 3 bases from J, with 18 bases between. Study observations and caveats: Blood held most thyroid clonotypes expanded above 0.001 frequency. Ophthalmopathy, as predicted by the model, came a median roughly 6.8 months after the prediction.

The chain recombines TRBV29-1 with TRBJ1-1, with D hard to call. Material for sequencing was blood. This TCR came from a young woman with Graves' hyperthyroidism. CDR3 residues: CSARGQRSDTEAFF. DNA for the CDR3: TGCAGCGCGAGAGGCCAGCGGAGCGACACTGAAGCTTTCTTT. The full variable domain, rest sourced from reference TRBV29-1 and TRBJ1-1, is SAVISQKPSRDICQRGTSLTIQCQVDSQVTMMFWYRQQPGQSLTLIATANQGSEATYESGFVIDKFPISRPNLTFSTLTVSNMSPEDSSIYLCSARGQRSDTEAFFGQGTRLTVV.